Each of the 20 T cell receptor beta chains below was sequenced from the same sample in a study of T cells in Graves' hyperthyroidism and ophthalmopathy. Regions amplified from RNA transcripts were the TCR beta CDR3 regions. Carried out on the TCR CDR3, a first-round RT-PCR used the HTBI primer set. TCRdb re-analysed the multiplex PCR reads in MiXCR, keeping a single row per CDR3 protein. The sample yields approximately 700,000 distinct CDR3 sequences, about a sixth seen once. The material sequenced was blood. These receptors originate from a man younger than 35 with Graves' hyperthyroidism.

This clonotype occurred a few times. This chain links TRBV7-2 with TRBJ2-1, with TRBD2 matching 9 bases. J was trimmed by 9 bases and V by 7 bases; bases with no gene match: 16. Per germline, CDR1 SGHTA and CDR2 FQGNSA. The CDR3 contains 16 residues. The CDR3 coding sequence is TGTGCCAGCAATTTAGCGGGAGAGAGGAGGAAAGGTGAGCAGTTCTTC. Translation: CASNLAGERRKGEQFF.

V and J are TRBV2 and TRBJ2-3, with 11 bases identical to TRBD2. The V segment lost 5 bases and the J segment 6 bases; nucleotides outside the gene matches: 7. CDR1 is SNHLY and CDR2 is FYNNEI in the germline V gene. The CDR3 loop spans 15 amino acids. CDR3 in DNA: TGTGCCAGCAGTAGGGTAGCGGGAGGGCAGGATACGCAGTATTTT. Residues: CASSRVAGGQDTQYF.

The gene calls are TRBV29-1 and TRBJ2-1; 9 nucleotides line up with TRBD1. Germline V lookup: CDR1 SQVTM, CDR2 ANQGSEA. The CDR3 totals 15 residues. V lost 1 base and J lost 2; bases outside the gene matches: 3. The CDR3: CSVEGRDRAYNEQFF. The CDR3 region has the DNA TGCAGCGTTGAAGGCCGGGACAGGGCCTACAATGAGCAGTTCTTC.

At least ten counts were recorded for this clonotype. The V and J genes are TRBV20-1 and TRBJ2-3; D unclear. V shed 3 bases and J shed 3 bases, with 10 bases lying between them. The CDR3 loop spans 13 amino acids. Per germline, CDR1 DFQATT and CDR2 SNEGSKA (reference sequence). The CDR3 nucleotides are TGCAGTGCTAGTGATCCTACAACAGATACGCAGTATTTT. Residues: CSASDPTTDTQYF.

This clonotype was picked up a small number of times. J is TRBJ2-1 and V is TRBV6-2 or TRBV6-3; D possibly corresponds to TRBD2 (5 bases). Germline V lookup: CDR1 MNHEY, CDR2 SVGEGT. V lost 6 bases and J 10 bases, leaving 10 bases between the germline ends. CDR3 length: 11 residues. The CDR3 bases are TGTGCCAGCAGCCGACCGGGGGAGCAGTTCTTC. It yields the protein CASSRPGEQFF.

The chain combines TRBV20-1 with TRBJ1-5; D possibly corresponds to TRBD1 (5 bases). The germline V gene has CDR1 DFQATT and CDR2 SNEGSKA (reference sequence). The CDR3 has 14 residues. The V gene lost 6 bases and the J gene lost 6 bases, with 18 bases spanning the gap. This chain's CDR3 is CSASNGGDGQPQHF. DNA of the CDR3: TGCAGTGCATCCAACGGGGGGGATGGTCAGCCCCAGCATTTT.

This clonotype was seen more than once but under ten times. V is TRBV5-5 and J is TRBJ2-7, with a tentative D call TRBD1 (5 bases). Trimming took 6 bases from V and 4 from J, leaving 17 bases between them. The CDR3 spans 14 residues. Germline V gene lookup returns CDR1 SGHKS and CDR2 YYEKEE (reference sequence). CDR3: CASTPPGQAYEQYF. For the CDR3, the DNA is TGTGCCAGCACGCCCCCAGGGCAGGCGTACGAGCAGTACTTC.

This clonotype has at least ten counts. This rearrangement joins TRBV20-1 to TRBJ2-3, with a weak D call TRBD1 (6 bases). CDR3 size: 13 residues. The germline CDR1 and CDR2 sequences are DFQATT and SNEGSKA (reference sequence). Trimming took 7 bases from V and 3 from J, leaving 14 bases between them. Here the CDR3 reads CSVSRTGTDTQYF. CDR3 sequence (DNA): TGCAGTGTAAGCAGAACAGGGACAGATACGCAGTATTTT.

The chain carries TRBV20-1 and TRBJ1-2; tentatively, D is TRBD1 (6 bases). CDR1 is DFQATT, CDR2 SNEGSKA, per germline (reference sequence). This CDR3 region has 14 residues. Trimming shortened V by 4 bases and J by 2 bases, and 14 bases separated the two germline ends. The CDR3 protein is CSAIPTGRNYGYTF. The CDR3 DNA reads as TGCAGTGCTATCCCGACAGGTCGGAACTATGGCTACACCTTC.

This clonotype came up many times. The chain couples TRBV6-1 to TRBJ1-5; possible D gene TRBD1, 6 bases. This CDR3 has 15 amino acids. The V and J ends lost 2 bases and 6 bases respectively, with 14 bases between them. Per the germline V gene, CDR1 is MNHNS and CDR2 is SASEGT. The CDR3 nucleotides are TGTGCCAGCAGTGAACGGCAGCAGGGGTTTCAGCCCCAGCATTTT. Protein product: CASSERQQGFQPQHF.

The V call is TRBV11-2, the J call TRBJ2-7; possibly TRBD1 or TRBD2 for D (5 bases each). The CDR3 consists of 15 residues. Trimming shortened V by 7 bases and J by 4 bases, and 20 bases separated the two germline ends. Germline values: CDR1 SGHAT, CDR2 FQNNGV. The CDR3 reads CASTNSRDAAYEQYF. The CDR3 coding sequence is TGTGCCAGCACGAACTCTAGGGACGCAGCTTACGAGCAGTACTTC.

The table lists this clonotype with many counts. V is TRBV24-1 and J is TRBJ1-4; D remains ambiguous. The germline gives CDR1 KGHDR, CDR2 SFDVKD. Trimming pared 4 bases from V and 4 bases from J, leaving 6 bases between. The CDR3 is made up of 13 amino acids. The chain's CDR3 is CATSDSRNEKLFF. The CDR3 region has the DNA TGTGCCACCAGTGACAGCCGTAATGAAAAACTGTTTTTT.

This clonotype was observed at least ten times. The V call is TRBV28, the J call TRBJ1-1; no clear D. V dropped 4 bases and J dropped 7 bases, with 16 bases sitting between them. The CDR3 has 14 amino acids. The germline V gene encodes CDR1 MDHEN and CDR2 SYDVKM. CDR3 in amino acids: CASSSDPRLDEAFF. CDR3 sequence (DNA): TGTGCCAGCAGTTCCGACCCTCGACTGGATGAAGCTTTCTTT.

The sample holds a few counts of this clonotype. The chain couples TRBV7-8 to TRBJ2-4; 12 bases map to TRBD2. V was pared by 5 bases and J by 6 bases, with 2 bases of the junction left unmatched. Germline V gene sequence: CDR1 SGHVS, CDR2 FQNEAQ. This CDR3 is built from 14 residues. The CDR3 DNA reads as TGTGCCAGCAGCCAGACTAGCGGGAGAAACATTCAGTACTTC. Translated, it gives CASSQTSGRNIQYF.

V gene TRBV29-1 combines with J gene TRBJ1-2; D remains unclear. Between the trimmed V and J ends, which lost 3 bases and 5 bases, there was a span of 19 bases. The CDR3 is 15 amino acids. CDR1 and CDR2 (germline): SQVTM, ANQGSEA. This CDR3 is CSVDRKVGSLYGYTF. Written as DNA, the CDR3 is TGCAGCGTTGACAGGAAAGTGGGGAGCCTATATGGCTACACCTTC.

This clonotype was observed many times. J is TRBJ2-7 and V is TRBV6-1, with D hard to call. The V and J ends lost 1 base and 5 bases respectively, with 9 bases between them. Per the germline V gene, CDR1 is MNHNS and CDR2 is SASEGT. This CDR3 has 13 residues. The CDR3 loop reads CASSEVPQDEQYF. The CDR3, as DNA: TGTGCCAGCAGTGAAGTCCCGCAGGACGAGCAGTACTTC.

Many counts were recorded for this clonotype. The CDR3 here is CSAMTGHSGNTIYF. Written as DNA, the CDR3 is TGCAGTGCTATGACAGGGCACTCTGGAAACACCATATATTTT. This chain uses TRBV20-1 with TRBJ1-3; 7 bases agree with TRBD1. Trimming at V came to 4 bases and at J to 0 bases, leaving 3 bases not matched to a gene. The CDR3 is made up of 14 amino acids. Per the germline V gene, CDR1 is DFQATT and CDR2 is SNEGSKA (reference sequence).

J is TRBJ2-2 and V is TRBV9; a possible D gene is TRBD1 (6 bases). The CDR3 is made up of 17 amino acids. The V gene's germline CDR1 is SGDLS and CDR2 YYNGEE. V was cut by 0 bases and J by 5 bases, with 17 bases left in between. This chain's CDR3 is CASSVGRGGRKTGELFF. The CDR3 DNA follows: TGTGCCAGCAGCGTAGGGCGAGGGGGACGAAAAACCGGGGAGCTGTTTTTT.

Ten or more counts support this clonotype. This rearrangement joins TRBV6-1 to TRBJ2-1; 9 bases are a match to TRBD2. Germline lookup yields CDR1 MNHNS and CDR2 SASEGT. V shed 0 bases and J 7 bases; nucleotides not matched to a gene: 10. CDR3 length: 17 amino acids. Here the CDR3 reads CASSEAVRAGGGNEQFF. In DNA form, the CDR3 reads TGTGCCAGCAGTGAAGCGGTTCGAGCGGGAGGAGGGAATGAGCAGTTCTTC.

The V gene is TRBV28, the J gene TRBJ1-2, with 10 bases identical to TRBD1. The CDR3 is 16 residues long. Germline V gene sequence: CDR1 MDHEN, CDR2 SYDVKM. Trimming took 6 bases from V and 1 from J; bases not matched to a gene: 8. The CDR3 DNA is TGTGCCAGCAGCTGGACAGGGGGTTTGCATAACTATGGCTACACCTTC. Protein: CASSWTGGLHNYGYTF.